This T cell receptor (beta chain) was sequenced during a study of blood T cell repertoires in COVID-19. Profiling relied on immunoSEQ multiplex PCR, and the TCRdb table lists in-frame clones only, not all of them. Here the sample spans approximately 330,000 clones, 90% being singletons. With 6 bases clipped from V and 2 bases from J, the junction kept 1 base outside the gene matches. Germline assignment: CDR1 MDHEN and CDR2 SYDVKM. CDR3 length: 13 residues. Sequencing was carried out using peripheral blood. The V gene is TRBV28, the J gene TRBJ1-2, with TRBD1 matching over 9 bases. This TCR derives from a woman aged 35 to 49 with COVID-19, enrolled during active disease. CDR3 sequence (DNA): TGTGCCAGCAGGGACAGGGGAAACTATGGCTACACCTTC. Translation: CASRDRGNYGYTF.